This TCR beta chain was captured in a study of a mutant IDH1 vaccine in newly diagnosed glioma. Of note for this clone: Its target is not known.

V lost 3 bases to trimming and J lost 7 bases; unmatched junction nucleotides: 3. Germline CDR1 KGHSH, CDR2 LQKENI. The CDR3 length is 13 residues. Sequencing used immunoSEQ multiplex PCR; TCRdb keeps in-frame clones, though not all of them. The sample has 50,000 to 65,000 clones; approximately 81% are singletons. This sample's time point: week 5, during vaccination. Alongside topical imiquimod, each dose of vaccine comprised 300 ug of mutant IDH1 20-mer peptide. This chain joins TRBV18 and TRBJ2-1; 7 bases agree with TRBD1. This material consisted of PBMCs, taken from a glioma patient whose treatment included an IDH1 peptide vaccine. This TCR was sampled from a man under 40 with glioma. The CDR3: CASSPLQGNEQFF. The DNA of the CDR3 is TGTGCCAGCTCACCTTTACAGGGGAATGAGCAGTTCTTC.